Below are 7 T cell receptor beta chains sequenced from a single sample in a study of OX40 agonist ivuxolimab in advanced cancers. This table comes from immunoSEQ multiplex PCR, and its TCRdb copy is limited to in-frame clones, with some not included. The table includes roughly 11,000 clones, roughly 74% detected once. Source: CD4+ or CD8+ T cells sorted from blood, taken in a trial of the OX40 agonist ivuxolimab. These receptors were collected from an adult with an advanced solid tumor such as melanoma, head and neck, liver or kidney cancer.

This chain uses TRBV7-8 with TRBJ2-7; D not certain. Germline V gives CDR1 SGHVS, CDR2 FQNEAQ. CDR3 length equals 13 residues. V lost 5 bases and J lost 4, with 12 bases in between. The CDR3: CASSDDTQYEQYF. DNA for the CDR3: TGTGCCAGCAGCGACGACACGCAATACGAGCAGTACTTC. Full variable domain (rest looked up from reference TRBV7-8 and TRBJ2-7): GAGVSQSPRYKVAKRGQDVALRCDPISGHVSLFWYQQALGQGPEFLTYFQNEAQLDKSGLPSDRFFAERPEGSVSTLKIQRTQQEDSAVYLCASSDDTQYEQYFGPGTRLTVT.

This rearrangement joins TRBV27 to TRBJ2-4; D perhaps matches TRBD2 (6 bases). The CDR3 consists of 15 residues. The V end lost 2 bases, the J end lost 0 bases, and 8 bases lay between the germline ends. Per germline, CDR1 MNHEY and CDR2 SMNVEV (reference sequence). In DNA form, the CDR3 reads TGTGCCAGCAGTTTAGGGGGACTAGCCAAAAACATTCAGTACTTC. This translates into CASSLGGLAKNIQYF.

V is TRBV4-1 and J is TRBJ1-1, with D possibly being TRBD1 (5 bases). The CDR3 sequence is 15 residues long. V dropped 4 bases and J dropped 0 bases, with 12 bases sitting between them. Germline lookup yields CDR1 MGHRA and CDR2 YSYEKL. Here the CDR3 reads CASSLGALMNTEAFF. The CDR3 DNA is TGCGCCAGCAGCCTTGGGGCCTTAATGAACACTGAAGCTTTCTTT.

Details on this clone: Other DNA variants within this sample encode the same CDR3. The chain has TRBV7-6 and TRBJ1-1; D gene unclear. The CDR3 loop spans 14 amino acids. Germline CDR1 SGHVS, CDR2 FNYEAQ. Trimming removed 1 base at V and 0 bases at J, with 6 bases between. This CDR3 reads CASSLGHLNTEAFF. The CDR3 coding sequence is TGTGCCAGCAGCTTAGGGCATTTGAACACTGAAGCTTTCTTT.

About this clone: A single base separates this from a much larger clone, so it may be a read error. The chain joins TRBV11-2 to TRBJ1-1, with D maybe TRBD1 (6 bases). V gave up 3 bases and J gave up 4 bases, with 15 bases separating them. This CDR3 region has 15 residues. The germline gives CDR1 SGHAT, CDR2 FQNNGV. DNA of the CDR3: TGTGCCAGCAGCTTCTGGGGCAGGGGAGGCACTGAAGCTTTCTTT. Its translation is CASSFWGRGGTEAFF.

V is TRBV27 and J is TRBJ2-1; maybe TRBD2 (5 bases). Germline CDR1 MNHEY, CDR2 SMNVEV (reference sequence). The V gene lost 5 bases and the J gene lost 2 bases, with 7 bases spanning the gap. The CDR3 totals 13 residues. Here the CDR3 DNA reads TGTGCCAGCAGTACCGGGACCTACAATGAGCAGTTCTTC. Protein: CASSTGTYNEQFF.

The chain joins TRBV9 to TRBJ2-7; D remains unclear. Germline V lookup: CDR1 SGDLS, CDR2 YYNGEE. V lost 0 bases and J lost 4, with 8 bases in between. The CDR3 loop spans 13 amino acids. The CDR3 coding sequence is TGTGCCAGCAGCGTAGTAGGTGGGTACGAGCAGTACTTC. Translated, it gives CASSVVGGYEQYF.